Listed below are T cell receptor beta chains from one sample, sequenced in a study of blood T cell repertoires in COVID-19. Some clones are missing from TCRdb's copy, which holds only in-frame ones; the method was immunoSEQ multiplex PCR. The sample lists about 72,000 clones, roughly nine tenths occurring once. What was sequenced was peripheral blood. The receptors originated from a human donor in a cohort sampled during active COVID-19. Each CDR3 is given with its conserved first and last residue. The order of the fields is clone size, V gene, D gene, J gene, CDR3 DNA, CDR3 protein. The D gene is left open where the match is weak. Size is omitted from some rows. Given values are once, few, many or a class for expanded clones.

NA	TRBV4-1	NA	TRBJ2-7	TGCGCCAGCAGCCAAGATAATCTCTACGAGCAGTACTTC	CASSQDNLYEQYF
NA	TRBV11-2	NA	TRBJ2-3	TGTGCCAGCAGCTTAGACAGGGTGGCAGATACGCAGTATTTT	CASSLDRVADTQYF
NA	TRBV3-1/TRBV3-2	NA	TRBJ1-3	TGTGCCAGCAGCCAGAGGGTAGATGACTTAAACACCATATATTTT	CASSQRVDDLNTIYF
NA	TRBV4-3	TRBD2	TRBJ2-1	TGCGCCAGCAGCCAAGCGGGACTAGCGGGGACCAATGAGCAGTTCTTC	CASSQAGLAGTNEQFF
NA	TRBV6-6	TRBD1	TRBJ1-5	TGTGCCAGCAGTTACTCATCAGGGGGGAGTCAGCCCCAGCATTTT	CASSYSSGGSQPQHF
NA	TRBV5-1	TRBD2	TRBJ2-3	TGCGCCAGCAGCCCCTATATTAGCGGGAGGGCTAGAGATACGCAGTATTTT	CASSPYISGRARDTQYF
NA	TRBV18	NA	TRBJ2-7	TGTGCCAGCTCACCAGGACGTTCGGGAATGGGCTCCTACGAGCAGTACTTC	CASSPGRSGMGSYEQYF
NA	TRBV11-3	NA	TRBJ1-4	TGTGCCAGCAGCCCCCCGGCCGGGGGAGAGGAAGAAAAACTGTTTTTT	CASSPPAGGEEEKLFF
few	TRBV9	NA	TRBJ2-5	TGTGCCAGCAGCGTAGTCTGGCCAGAATACCAAGAGACCCAGTACTTC	CASSVVWPEYQETQYF
NA	TRBV7-6	NA	TRBJ2-2	TGTGCCAGCAGCTTAATGGAGGGGGCGACCACCGGGGAGCTGTTTTTT	CASSLMEGATTGELFF
NA	TRBV6-2/TRBV6-3	TRBD1	TRBJ1-5	TGTGCCAGCAGCCACCACCCCGGACAGGGAGGGGAGCGGCCCCAGCATTTT	CASSHHPGQGGERPQHF
NA	TRBV4-3	TRBD2	TRBJ2-1	TGCGCCAGCAGCCAAGATAGGGCTAGCGGTTACAATGAGCAGTTCTTC	CASSQDRASGYNEQFF
once	TRBV4-1	NA	TRBJ2-1	TGCGCCAGCAGCCAAGTTGGGCGGGGCCTGTACAATGAGCAGTTCTTC	CASSQVGRGLYNEQFF
NA	TRBV6-2/TRBV6-3	TRBD2	TRBJ2-7	TGTGCCAGCAGTTACAGGGAGGGCTACGAGCAGTACTTC	CASSYREGYEQYF
NA	TRBV18	TRBD2	TRBJ2-3	TGTGCCAGCTCACCACAGGGAGGGAGCGGCACAGATACGCAGTATTTT	CASSPQGGSGTDTQYF
NA	TRBV2	NA	TRBJ1-6	TGTGCCAGCAGTGAAGGCAGGCGACTATATAATTCACCCCTCCACTTT	CASSEGRRLYNSPLHF
NA	TRBV5-1	NA	TRBJ2-7	TGCGCCAGCAGCTTGGTAGGGGTCGAGCAGTACTTC	CASSLVGVEQYF
NA	TRBV5-4	NA	TRBJ2-3	TGTGCCAGCAGCTTGACAGCTCTGAGCACAGATACGCAGTATTTT	CASSLTALSTDTQYF
few	TRBV6-5	TRBD1	TRBJ1-6	TGTGCCAGCAGCGCGGACAGGGCTCTCCACTTT	CASSADRALHF
NA	TRBV27	TRBD1	TRBJ1-1	TGTGCCAGCAGTTTAAGCCCCCGGGACAGGGGATTTGGCACTGAAGCTTTCTTT	CASSLSPRDRGFGTEAFF
NA	TRBV30	NA	TRBJ2-5	TGTGCCTGGAGTGTATTCACAGGGTGGGAGACCCAGTACTTC	CAWSVFTGWETQYF
NA	TRBV10-3	TRBD1	TRBJ2-3	TGTGCCATCAGTGGGGACAGGGGCACAGATACGCAGTATTTT	CAISGDRGTDTQYF
NA	TRBV28	TRBD2	TRBJ2-1	TGTGCCAGCAGTTTTGGCGGGAGGGCCTCTGAGCAGTTCTTC	CASSFGGRASEQFF
once	TRBV27	TRBD2	TRBJ2-7	TGTGCCAGCAGTTTCGTAGCGGGGGGCCACTACGAGCAGTACTTC	CASSFVAGGHYEQYF
NA	TRBV28	NA	TRBJ2-7	TGTGCCAGCAGGGTTCTGGGCGAGCCCTACGAGCAGTACTTC	CASRVLGEPYEQYF
NA	TRBV18	NA	TRBJ1-1	TGTGCCAGCTCACCAATACAGGGAGCTATGAACACTGAAGCTTTCTTT	CASSPIQGAMNTEAFF
NA	TRBV2	NA	TRBJ2-7	TGTGCCAGTCGAGACTCCTACGAGCAGTACTTC	CASRDSYEQYF
NA	TRBV6-2/TRBV6-3	NA	TRBJ2-3	TGTGCCAGCAGTGGGCCGGGACTTAACACAGATACGCAGTATTTT	CASSGPGLNTDTQYF
NA	TRBV2	NA	TRBJ1-6	TGTGCCAGCAGTGAACAGGGCCCCTATAATTCACCCCTCCACTTT	CASSEQGPYNSPLHF
NA	TRBV11-2	TRBD1	TRBJ2-2	TGTGCCAGCAGCTTCCCGGGACAGTCGAACACCGGGGAGCTGTTTTTT	CASSFPGQSNTGELFF
NA	TRBV5-1	TRBD2	TRBJ2-3	TGCGCCAGCAGCTTGTTTGCCCAATCTAGCGGGAACGCAGATACGCAGTATTTT	CASSLFAQSSGNADTQYF